The 17 T cell receptor beta chains given below trace back to one sample, sequenced in a study of blood T cells in healthy people across ages. Sample-barcoded 5' priming and a J-beta primer mix drove a second PCR of roughly 7 to 11 cycles. TCRdb redid the calling of the 5' RACE reads with MiXCR, one entry per CDR3 protein. The sample contains 800,000 to 950,000 distinct CDR3 sequences, roughly 29% of which appear only once. These sequences were also reported in another study, on T cells of mothers and their children.

The sequenced material came from blood. The receptors here all came from a woman aged 40 to 50 in good health.

The rearrangement joins TRBV9 to TRBJ2-1, with D possibly being TRBD1 (6 bases). Deletions cut 6 bases from V and 8 bases from J, with 18 bases between. The CDR3 has 14 residues. Germline V gene data show CDR1 as SGDLS and CDR2 as YYNGEE. The CDR3 DNA reads as TGTGCCAGCACTCTGGGGGCTACGAGGGATGAGCAGTTCTTC. Translation gives CASTLGATRDEQFF.

This clonotype has ten or more counts. V gene TRBV7-2 combines with J gene TRBJ1-1, with TRBD1 as a possible D gene (5 bases). The CDR3 consists of 14 residues. CDR1 and CDR2 from the germline V gene are SGHTA and FQGNSA. V lost 0 bases and J lost 5, with 10 bases in between. CDR3 sequence (DNA): TGTGCCAGCAGCTTAGCCCTCGCAGGGACTGAAGCTTTCTTT. This sequence encodes CASSLALAGTEAFF.

Concerning this clonotype itself: A read error may be the cause here, since a much bigger clone is one base away. The chain carries TRBV7-6 and TRBJ2-7, with TRBD1 matching 8 bases. This CDR3 comprises 16 residues. Germline values: CDR1 SGHVS, CDR2 FNYEAQ. After removal of 1 base from V and 0 bases from J, the junction contained 5 bases not matched to a gene. Here the CDR3 reads CASSLGGQDLSYEQYF. CDR3 DNA sequence: TGTGCCAGCAGCTTAGGGGGACAGGACCTCTCCTACGAGCAGTACTTC.

Points on this clonotype: Germline is not matched at one junction end, which may reflect a read error. The genes are TRBV7-2 and TRBJ2-1; D gene ambiguous. Germline V gene lookup returns CDR1 SGHTA and CDR2 FQGNSA. The CDR3 runs 15 residues. CDR3 loop: CASSFRQILGNEQFF. The CDR3 nucleotides read TGTGCCAGCAGCTTCCGACAAATTTTAGGGAATGAGCAGTTCTTT.

This clonotype was seen only a few times. V usage is TRBV6-1 and J usage is TRBJ2-3; 7 bases fit TRBD2. The CDR3 is 14 residues long. Germline CDR1 is MNHNS and CDR2 is SASEGT. V gave up 2 bases and J gave up 4 bases; unmatched junction bases: 3. The CDR3: CASSEQGGADTQYF. CDR3 sequence (DNA): TGTGCCAGCAGTGAACAGGGAGGGGCAGATACGCAGTATTTT.

This clonotype was seen a few times. The V call is TRBV7-9, the J call TRBJ1-2, with 7 bases matching TRBD1. Germline V lookup: CDR1 SEHNR, CDR2 FQNEAQ (reference sequence). Germline trimming cut 3 bases from V and 6 bases from J; bases unmatched to any gene: 7. The CDR3 has 14 amino acids. CDR3 amino acids: CASSFQTGSHGYTF. DNA of the CDR3: TGTGCCAGCAGCTTTCAGACAGGGTCCCATGGCTACACCTTC.

There are a few counts of this clonotype. The rearrangement links TRBV9 to TRBJ2-1, with TRBD1 matching over 8 bases. Germline CDR1 SGDLS, CDR2 YYNGEE. V lost 4 bases to trimming and J lost 8 bases; unmatched junction nucleotides: 8. The CDR3 spans 14 residues. The CDR3 region is CASSSPDRGYEQFF. The DNA for the CDR3 is TGTGCCAGCAGCTCACCTGACAGGGGCTATGAGCAGTTCTTC. Combining the CDR3 with reference TRBV9 and TRBJ2-1 gives the whole variable domain DSGVTQTPKHLITATGQRVTLRCSPRSGDLSVYWYQQSLDQGLQFLIQYYNGEERAKGNILERFSAQQFPDLHSELNLSSLELGDSALYFCASSSPDRGYEQFFGPGTRLTVL.

As regards this clonotype: At one boundary the junction diverges from the germline segment, which might be a read error. The chain combines TRBV5-5 with TRBJ2-7, with 10 nucleotides matching TRBD1. This CDR3 comprises 14 residues. Germline V gene lookup returns CDR1 SGHKS and CDR2 YYEKEE (reference sequence). The CDR3: CAGSLGQGSNEQYF. CDR3 DNA sequence: TGTGCCGGCAGCTTGGGACAGGGGAGTAACGAGCAGTACTTC.

This clonotype was seen only a few times. V usage is TRBV5-8 and J usage is TRBJ2-5; 9 nucleotides match TRBD2. Germline V gene lookup returns CDR1 SGHTS and CDR2 YDEGEE. After removal of 4 bases from V and 4 bases from J, the junction contained 14 bases not matched to a gene. The CDR3 is 17 residues long. CDR3 in DNA: TGTGCCAGCAGCCCCTCTGGGGGAGCGGGGGGTGGAGAGACCCAGTACTTC. Translated, it gives CASSPSGGAGGGETQYF.

The chain is built from TRBV5-1 and TRBJ2-1, with 9 positions matching TRBD2. Germline V gene data show CDR1 as SGHRS and CDR2 as YFSETQ. The CDR3 runs 17 residues. Trimming took 4 bases from V and 13 from J; bases not matched to a gene: 21. CDR3 sequence reads: CASSLQYSGGNLETQFF. The DNA of the CDR3 is TGCGCCAGCAGCCTCCAGTATAGCGGGGGAAACCTAGAGACCCAGTTCTTC.

This clonotype was seen only a few times. The genes are TRBV5-1 and TRBJ1-5; 12 nucleotides line up with TRBD1. Per germline, CDR1 SGHRS and CDR2 YFSETQ. The J segment lost 6 bases and the V segment lost 4 bases, leaving 11 bases of the junction unmatched. CDR3 length: 17 amino acids. DNA of the CDR3: TGCGCCAGCAGCCCACGGGACAGGGGGCGTCTAGGTCAGCCCCAGCATTTT. Its translation is CASSPRDRGRLGQPQHF.

Note on this clonotype: Being one base from a much bigger clone, this may be a read error. This chain connects TRBV12-3 or TRBV12-4 to TRBJ2-7, with D possibly TRBD1 on 6 matching bases. This CDR3 has 13 residues. V lost 3 bases and J lost 2, with 8 bases in between. The CDR3: CASSFGQPYEQYF. The CDR3 DNA reads TGTGCCAGCAGTTTCGGACAGCCCTACGAGCAGTACTTC.

Only one count was recorded for this clonotype. A read error is possible here, since a much larger clone lies one base away. V and J are TRBV5-6 and TRBJ2-4, with D hard to call. Gene TRBJ2-7 matches the end of the DNA better, so the J call may be wrong. CDR1 and CDR2 (germline): SGHDT, YYEEEE. The CDR3 totals 14 residues. DNA of the CDR3: TGTGCCAGCAGCTGGGTAAAGGAATCCTACGAGCAGTACTTC. The encoded protein is CASSWVKESYEQYF.

The genes are TRBV28 and TRBJ1-2; 8 bases are a match to TRBD1. The CDR3 consists of 15 residues. V lost 1 base, J lost 7 bases, and 8 bases stayed unmatched. Looked up from germline, CDR1 is MDHEN and CDR2 is SYDVKM. The CDR3 DNA sequence: TGTGCCAGCAGTTTATCTAGGCACAGGGGGTTTGGCTACACCTTC. Its translation is CASSLSRHRGFGYTF.

In this sample, this clonotype turned up many times. A much larger clone differs from this one at a single base, so this may be a read error. The chain is built from TRBV25-1 and TRBJ2-5, with D tentatively TRBD1 (6 bases). Germline V gene sequence: CDR1 MGHDK, CDR2 SYGVNS. The CDR3 has 14 amino acids. V was trimmed by 6 bases and J by 2 bases, leaving 13 bases between them. The CDR3 region has the DNA TGTGCCAGCAGGGAAGGACAGCCACAAGAGACCCAGTACTTC. Translating gives CASREGQPQETQYF.

The V call is TRBV12-3 or TRBV12-4, the J call TRBJ1-2; 8 bases map to TRBD1. J lost 4 bases, V lost 6 bases, and 13 bases had no gene match. This CDR3 comprises 16 residues. The CDR3 spells CASSDRGQVNSYGYTF. The CDR3 DNA reads TGTGCCAGCAGCGACCGGGGACAGGTTAATTCCTATGGCTACACCTTC.

This clonotype was detected ten times or more. The V call is TRBV3-1, the J call TRBJ2-7, with 9 positions matching TRBD1. The V gene end was trimmed by 4 bases and the J gene end by 6 bases; junction bases not matched to a gene: 7. Germline CDR1 LGHDT, CDR2 YNNKEL (reference sequence). The CDR3 is 14 residues long. CDR3 sequence reads: CASSLGQGVGEQYF. In nucleotides, the CDR3 is TGTGCCAGCAGCCTGGGACAGGGCGTGGGCGAGCAGTACTTC.